The clone carrying this T cell receptor beta chain was seen once. The data originate from a study of blood T cell repertoires in COVID-19. Study in general: The United States, Italy and Spain provided the acute and convalescent COVID-19 samples.

Everyone who took part was about 18 to 89 years old, and they came from 24 US areas. This CDR3 region has 13 residues. With 5 bases removed from V and 2 bases from J, the gap between germline ends came to 10 bases. How the authors handled the data: Reference gene primer amplification gave nucleated cell count estimates. TCRdb's table, derived via immunoSEQ multiplex PCR, lists solely in-frame clones and lacks some. Clone size and V and J calls were adopted from that table, with D and trimming inferred from the DNA. The repertoire has some 270,000 clones, 80% to 90% of them found once; the top ten carry 3.5% to 4.5%.

This receptor was identified in a woman aged 25 to 39 who had recovered from COVID-19. Sequencing was done on a sample of PBMCs or T cells enriched from blood (not recorded which). J is TRBJ2-7 and V is TRBV12-3 or TRBV12-4; the D gene is possibly TRBD1 (5 bases). Written as DNA, the CDR3 is TGTGCCAGCAGTCAAGTGGACACCTACGAGCAGTACTTC. Protein product: CASSQVDTYEQYF.